This T cell receptor (beta chain) was profiled in a study of T cells in Graves' hyperthyroidism and ophthalmopathy. Findings and caveats of the study: The model identified upcoming ophthalmopathy a median approximately seven months ahead of onset. Researchers found most expanded thyroid clonotypes above 0.001 in blood as well.

What was amplified from RNA transcripts were TCR beta CDR3 regions. When the TCR CDR3 underwent first-round RT-PCR, the HTBI primer set was used. TCRdb reanalysed the multiplex PCR reads using MiXCR and keeps one entry per CDR3 protein. Of roughly 280,000 distinct CDR3 sequences listed, more than 15% are singletons. This clonotype occurred many times. No antigen is known for it. The study excluded patients with uncontrolled infection, other autoimmune disease, pregnancy or lactation. The material sequenced was blood. The TCR was taken from a woman aged 60-75 years with Graves' ophthalmopathy.

CDR3 nucleotides: TGTGCCAGCAGCTTAGACAACAGCACTCCTGGCTACACCTTC. Its protein is CASSLDNSTPGYTF. V is TRBV11-2 and J is TRBJ1-2; D is undetermined. Trimming left V 0 bases short and J 7 bases short, with 12 bases between. The CDR3 has 14 residues. Germline V CDR1 and CDR2: SGHAT, FQNNGV.